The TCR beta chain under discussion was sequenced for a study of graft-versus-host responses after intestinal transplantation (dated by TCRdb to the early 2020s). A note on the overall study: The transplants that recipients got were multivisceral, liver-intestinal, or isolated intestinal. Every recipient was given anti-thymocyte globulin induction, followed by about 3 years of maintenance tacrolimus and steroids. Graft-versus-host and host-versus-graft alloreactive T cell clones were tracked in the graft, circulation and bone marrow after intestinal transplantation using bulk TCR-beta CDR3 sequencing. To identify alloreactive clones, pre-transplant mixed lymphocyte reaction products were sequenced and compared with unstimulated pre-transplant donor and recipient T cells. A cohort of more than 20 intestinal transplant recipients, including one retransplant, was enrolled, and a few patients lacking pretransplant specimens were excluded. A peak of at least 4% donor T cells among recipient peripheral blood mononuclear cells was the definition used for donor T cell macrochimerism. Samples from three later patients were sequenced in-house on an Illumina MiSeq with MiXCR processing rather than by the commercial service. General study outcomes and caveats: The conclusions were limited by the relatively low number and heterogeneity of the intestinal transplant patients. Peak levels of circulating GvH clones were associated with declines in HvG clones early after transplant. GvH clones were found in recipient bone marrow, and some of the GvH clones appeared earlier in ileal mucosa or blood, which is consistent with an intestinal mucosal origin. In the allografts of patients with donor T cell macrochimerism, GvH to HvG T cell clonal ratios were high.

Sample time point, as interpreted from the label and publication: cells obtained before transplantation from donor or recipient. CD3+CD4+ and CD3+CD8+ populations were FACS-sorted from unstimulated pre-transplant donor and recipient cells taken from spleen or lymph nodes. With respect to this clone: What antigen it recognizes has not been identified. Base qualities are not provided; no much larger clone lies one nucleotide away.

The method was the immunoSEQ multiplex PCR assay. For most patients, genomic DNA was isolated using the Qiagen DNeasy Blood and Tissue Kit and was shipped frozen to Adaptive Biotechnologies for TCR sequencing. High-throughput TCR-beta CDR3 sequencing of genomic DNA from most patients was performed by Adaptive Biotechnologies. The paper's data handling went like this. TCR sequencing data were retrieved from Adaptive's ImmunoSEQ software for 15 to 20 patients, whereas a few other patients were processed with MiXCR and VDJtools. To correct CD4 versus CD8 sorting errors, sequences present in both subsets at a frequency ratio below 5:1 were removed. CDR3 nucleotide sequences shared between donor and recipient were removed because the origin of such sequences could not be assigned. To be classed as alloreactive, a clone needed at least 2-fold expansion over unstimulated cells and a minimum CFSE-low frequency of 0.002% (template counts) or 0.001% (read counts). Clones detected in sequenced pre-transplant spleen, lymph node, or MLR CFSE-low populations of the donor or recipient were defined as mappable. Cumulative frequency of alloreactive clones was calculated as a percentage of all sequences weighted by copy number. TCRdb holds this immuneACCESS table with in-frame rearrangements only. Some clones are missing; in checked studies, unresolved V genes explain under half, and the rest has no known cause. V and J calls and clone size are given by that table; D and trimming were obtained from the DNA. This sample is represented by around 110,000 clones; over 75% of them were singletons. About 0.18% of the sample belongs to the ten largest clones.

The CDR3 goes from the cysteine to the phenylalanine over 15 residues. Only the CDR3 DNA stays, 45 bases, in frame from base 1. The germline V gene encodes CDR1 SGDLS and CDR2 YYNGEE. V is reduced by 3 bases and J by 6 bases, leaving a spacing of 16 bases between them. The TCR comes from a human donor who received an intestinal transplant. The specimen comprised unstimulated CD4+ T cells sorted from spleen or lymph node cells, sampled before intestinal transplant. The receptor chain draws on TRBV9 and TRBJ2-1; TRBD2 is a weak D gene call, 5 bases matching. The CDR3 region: CASSGVQGSSNEQFF. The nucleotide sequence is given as TGTGCCAGCAGCGGTGTTCAAGGGAGTAGCAATGAGCAGTTCTTC.